Below, 32 T cell receptor beta chains from the same sample are listed, as sequenced in a study of blood T cells in healthy people across ages. Primed by a sample-barcoded 5' primer and a J-beta primer mix, a second PCR proceeded for 7 to 11 cycles. One entry per CDR3 protein, called by TCRdb with MiXCR from the 5' RACE reads. The profile covers 950,000 to 1,200,000 distinct CDR3 sequences, with around two fifths appearing a single time and over 10% taken by the ten largest. Material for sequencing was blood. The receptors here all came from a man aged 18 to 30 in good health.

The V call is TRBV6-2 or TRBV6-3, the J call TRBJ1-4, with D possibly TRBD1 on 5 matching bases. The ends were cut back, 1 base at V and 3 bases at J, with 9 bases in the middle. This CDR3 spans 15 amino acids. Germline V gene sequence: CDR1 MNHEY, CDR2 SVGEGT. CDR3 protein: CASSYYRQSNEKLFF. DNA of the CDR3: TGTGCCAGCAGTTACTACAGACAGTCTAATGAAAAACTGTTTTTT.

The chain carries TRBV7-2 and TRBJ1-2; 7 bases map to TRBD1. V gave up 8 bases and J gave up 9 bases; unmatched junction bases: 3. Germline V gives CDR1 SGHTA, CDR2 FQGNSA. The CDR3 spans 10 residues. The CDR3, as DNA: TGTGCCAGCTGGGACAGCAGCTACACCTTC. The encoded protein is CASWDSSYTF.

In this sample, this clonotype turned up a few times. The rearrangement joins TRBV7-9 to TRBJ1-1; D is unclear. This CDR3 is built from 13 residues. Looked up from germline, CDR1 is SEHNR and CDR2 is FQNEAQ (reference sequence). The V gene lost 0 bases and the J gene lost 7 bases, with 9 bases spanning the gap. CDR3 in DNA: TGTGCCAGCAGCTTAGCGCCTGGGAGTGAAGCTTTCTTT. This codes for CASSLAPGSEAFF.

This clonotype was counted only a few times. This chain links TRBV7-3 with TRBJ2-1; TRBD2 agrees at 9 bases. J gave up 7 bases and V 1 base, and 5 bases lay outside the gene matches. Germline CDR1 is SGHTA and CDR2 is FQGTGA. The CDR3 consists of 15 residues. The CDR3 region has the DNA TGTGCCAGCAGCTTAAGTGCGGGGGGGCCGAATGAGCAGTTCTTC. It yields the protein CASSLSAGGPNEQFF.

The chain combines TRBV7-2 with TRBJ2-5; the D is unclear. Trimming removed 1 base from V and 12 bases from J, with 15 bases in between. Germline V CDR1 and CDR2: SGHTA, FQGNSA. CDR3 length: 13 amino acids. This CDR3 reads CASSLEVARWKYF. The DNA for the CDR3 is TGTGCCAGCAGCTTAGAGGTAGCCCGGTGGAAGTACTTC.

In its sample, this clonotype was seen a few times. The J gene is TRBJ1-1, the V gene TRBV20-1, with 7 bases that match TRBD1. Germline CDR1 and CDR2: DFQATT and SNEGSKA (reference sequence). V dropped 3 bases and J dropped 4; count of bases not matched to a gene: 5. This CDR3 region has 13 residues. The CDR3 region is CSARTGSGTEAFF. In DNA form, the CDR3 reads TGCAGTGCTAGGACAGGGTCGGGCACTGAAGCTTTCTTT.

The chain has TRBV7-9 and TRBJ2-3; tentatively, D is TRBD2 (6 bases). The CDR3 has 14 residues. Germline V gene data show CDR1 as SEHNR and CDR2 as FQNEAQ (reference sequence). V lost 7 bases and J lost 8, with 19 bases in between. For the CDR3, the DNA is TGTGCCAGCACCATTAGCGGTCTCGGGGGTACGCAGTATTTT. The encoded protein is CASTISGLGGTQYF.

The chain employs TRBV6-5 and TRBJ2-1; D might be TRBD2 (6 bases). The CDR3 consists of 15 residues. Germline lookup yields CDR1 MNHEY and CDR2 SVGAGI. The ends were cut back, 5 bases at V and 3 bases at J, with 14 bases in the middle. The DNA of the CDR3 is TGTGCCAGCAGTACTGCGCGACTAGGCTACAATGAGCAGTTCTTC. It encodes CASSTARLGYNEQFF.

In regard to this clonotype: One end of the junction is discordant with germline, which a read error may explain. The CDR3 nucleotides are TGTGCCAGCAACTTATTTTTGGACAGGAGCTCCTACAATGGGCAGTTCTTC. Its protein is CASNLFLDRSSYNGQFF. The rearrangement uses TRBV7-2 and TRBJ2-1, with 7 bases lining up with TRBD1. The CDR3 has 17 amino acids. The germline V gene has CDR1 SGHTA and CDR2 FQGNSA. Supplemented by reference TRBV7-2 and TRBJ2-1, the full variable domain reads GAGVSQSPSNKVTEKGKDVELRCDPISGHTALYWYRQSLGQGLEFLIYFQGNSAPDKSGLPSDRFSAERTGGSVSTLTIQRTQQEDSAVYLCASNLFLDRSSYNGQFFGPGTRLTVL.

This clonotype has a handful of counts. This chain connects TRBV7-9 to TRBJ1-4; 8 nucleotides match TRBD1. CDR3 length: 16 residues. From germline, CDR1 is SEHNR and CDR2 FQNEAQ (reference sequence). V lost 5 bases and J lost 4; bases outside the gene matches: 9. The CDR3: CASSQRTGSGNEKLFF. The DNA of the CDR3 is TGTGCCAGCAGCCAAAGGACAGGGTCGGGTAATGAAAAACTGTTTTTT.

This clonotype has more than one count but fewer than ten. J is TRBJ2-1 and V is TRBV12-3 or TRBV12-4; D unclear. V gave up 6 bases and J gave up 9 bases, with 9 bases separating them. The CDR3 extends over 11 amino acids. The CDR3 sequence: CASRQSVEQFF. CDR3 in DNA: TGTGCCAGCAGGCAATCGGTTGAGCAGTTCTTC.

The chain carries TRBV24-1 and TRBJ2-3; D possibly matches TRBD1 or TRBD2 (5 bases each). Germline V gives CDR1 KGHDR, CDR2 SFDVKD. The CDR3 has 15 residues. V lost 3 bases to trimming and J lost 0 bases, with 9 bases between them. The CDR3 region is CATSDPGPSTDTQYF. The CDR3 DNA reads TGTGCCACCAGTGATCCGGGACCTAGCACAGATACGCAGTATTTT.

The chain is built from TRBV3-1 and TRBJ1-2; TRBD1 matches at 9 bases. With V trimmed by 1 base and J by 8 bases, 8 bases remained unmatched. Germline loops: CDR1 LGHDT, CDR2 YNNKEL (reference sequence). The CDR3 spans 15 residues. CDR3 DNA: TGTGCCAGCAGCCAAGTGAACAGGGGGCCGGGCGGCTACACCTTC. Translated, it gives CASSQVNRGPGGYTF.

The V gene is TRBV5-1, the J gene TRBJ2-1, with 13 bases aligning to TRBD2. The CDR3 length is 17 residues. Germline V gene lookup returns CDR1 SGHRS and CDR2 YFSETQ. V shed 4 bases, J shed 7 bases, and the junction held 11 bases outside the gene matches. The CDR3 is CASSPKLAGGSLNEQFF. The CDR3 DNA reads TGCGCCAGCAGCCCGAAACTAGCGGGGGGGTCTTTGAATGAGCAGTTCTTC.

The chain carries TRBV7-9 and TRBJ1-2, with D possibly being TRBD1 (6 bases). Germline values: CDR1 SEHNR, CDR2 FQNEAQ (reference sequence). V was clipped by 5 bases and J by 2 bases, with 15 bases between them. The CDR3 is made up of 15 amino acids. The CDR3 protein is CASSPWTEINYGYTF. DNA of the CDR3: TGTGCCAGCAGCCCCTGGACAGAAATAAACTATGGCTACACCTTC.

The rearrangement links TRBV7-2 to TRBJ2-5, with TRBD2 as a possible D gene (7 bases). Germline V gene data show CDR1 as SGHTA and CDR2 as FQGNSA. V was pared by 5 bases and J by 5 bases, with 15 bases between. The CDR3 consists of 14 residues. The CDR3 protein is CASSAGAIRETQYF. The CDR3, as DNA: TGTGCCAGCAGCGCGGGGGCCATCCGCGAGACCCAGTACTTC.

This clonotype occurred a few times. The chain combines TRBV3-1 with TRBJ1-2; the D gene is possibly TRBD1 (6 bases). Trimming stripped 0 bases from V and 2 bases from J, with 13 bases between. Germline values: CDR1 LGHDT, CDR2 YNNKEL (reference sequence). This CDR3 has 16 amino acids. This CDR3 is CASSQDGGVRNYGYTF. CDR3 sequence (DNA): TGTGCCAGCAGCCAAGACGGGGGCGTGAGAAACTATGGCTACACCTTC.

This clonotype came up a few times. The chain links TRBV7-9 to TRBJ2-1; 8 bases align to TRBD1. This CDR3 is built from 17 residues. V lost 5 bases and J lost 0; bases outside the gene matches: 9. From germline, CDR1 is SEHNR and CDR2 FQNEAQ (reference sequence). CDR3 sequence reads: CASSRLQGVGSYNEQFF. The CDR3 DNA reads as TGTGCCAGCAGCCGGCTACAGGGGGTAGGCTCCTACAATGAGCAGTTCTTC.

This sequence joins TRBV7-2 and TRBJ2-4, with 7 bases matching TRBD1. The end of the DNA fits TRBJ2-7 better, so the J call may be wrong. The CDR3 length is 14 residues. CDR1 and CDR2 from the germline V gene are SGHTA and FQGNSA. This CDR3 reads CASSLTPGGYEQYF. DNA for the CDR3: TGTGCCAGCAGCTTAACCCCAGGGGGCTACGAGCAGTACTTC.

This clonotype was counted only a few times. The CDR3 reads CASSRQGSYNSPLHF. CDR3 DNA: TGTGCCAGTAGCCGACAGGGCTCCTATAATTCACCCCTCCACTTT. The chain has TRBV19 and TRBJ1-6; 7 bases map to TRBD1. The CDR3 is 15 residues long. The V segment lost 6 bases and the J segment 0 bases; nucleotides outside the gene matches: 2. CDR1 is LNHDA, CDR2 SQIVND, per germline (reference sequence).

The chain links TRBV4-3 to TRBJ2-5; TRBD2 matches 9 bases. The germline V gene encodes CDR1 LGHNA and CDR2 YSLEER. The ends lost 6 bases at V and 11 bases at J; junction bases unmatched: 13. The CDR3 extends over 14 amino acids. CDR3 protein: CASRASGVHNEQYF. As DNA, the CDR3 is TGCGCCAGCAGAGCTAGCGGGGTCCACAATGAGCAGTACTTC.

In its sample, this clonotype was seen many times. The chain recombines TRBV29-1 with TRBJ1-4; D is perhaps TRBD1 (5 bases). The CDR3 has 13 amino acids. The germline V and J ends were trimmed by 6 bases and 7 bases, with 15 bases remaining between them. CDR1 and CDR2 (germline): SQVTM, ANQGSEA. This CDR3 reads CSVAKGLGEKLFF. Written as DNA, the CDR3 is TGCAGCGTCGCTAAGGGGTTGGGTGAAAAACTGTTTTTT.

As to this clonotype: The CDR3 does not close with the conserved phenylalanine or tryptophan, likely indicating a read error. The DNA is omitted, as the CDR3 cannot be located on it reliably, and the CDR3 follows TCRdb's listing. This chain connects TRBV29-1 to TRBJ1-1; TRBD1 reflects the table's D call only, with no check against the DNA. Including both end residues, the CDR3 is 14 amino acids long. Germline CDR1 and CDR2: SQVTM and ANQGSEA. The CDR3 reads CSVLGGRGNTEPFV.

This clonotype was counted only a few times. The chain carries TRBV3-1 and TRBJ1-6, with D hard to call. V gave up 1 base and J gave up 0 bases, with 4 bases separating them. The CDR3 has 15 residues. Germline V gene data show CDR1 as LGHDT and CDR2 as YNNKEL (reference sequence). CDR3: CASSQASSYNSPLHF. As DNA, the CDR3 is TGTGCCAGCAGCCAAGCAAGCTCCTATAATTCACCCCTCCACTTT.

This clonotype has only a few counts. This sequence joins TRBV12-3 or TRBV12-4 and TRBJ2-7; TRBD1 might be the D (5 bases). V lost 5 bases to trimming and J lost 3 bases, with 14 bases between them. The CDR3 is made up of 14 amino acids. CDR3 amino acids: CASSRGHNVYEQYF. In DNA form, the CDR3 reads TGTGCCAGCAGTCGCGGACACAACGTCTACGAGCAGTACTTC.

The sample holds a few counts of this clonotype. V is TRBV10-3 and J is TRBJ2-1, with D maybe TRBD2 (5 bases). This CDR3 is 14 amino acids long. Trimming shortened V by 8 bases and J by 10 bases, and 21 bases separated the two germline ends. Germline assignment: CDR1 ENHRY and CDR2 SYGVKD. This CDR3 is CAIDPGSPKGEQFF. DNA of the CDR3: TGTGCCATCGATCCGGGAAGCCCCAAAGGGGAGCAGTTCTTC.

This clonotype was seen ten or more times. The chain couples TRBV20-1 to TRBJ1-2; perhaps TRBD1 as D (6 bases). The CDR3 runs 15 residues. The V end was cut by 5 bases, the J end by 0 bases, with 16 bases between. Germline-derived CDR1 and CDR2 are DFQATT and SNEGSKA (reference sequence). The CDR3 nucleotides are TGCAGTGCTTACGCGACAGGCCTAGCTAACTATGGCTACACCTTC. As protein: CSAYATGLANYGYTF.

The chain joins TRBV20-1 to TRBJ2-6; unclear D gene. Germline loops: CDR1 DFQATT, CDR2 SNEGSKA (reference sequence). The CDR3 length is 12 residues. V was pared by 6 bases and J by 2 bases, with 5 bases between. The CDR3 sequence: CSAQAGANVLTF. In DNA, the CDR3 is TGCAGTGCGCAAGCTGGGGCCAACGTCCTGACTTTC.

CDR3 residues: CASSQSEYGYTF. In nucleotides, the CDR3 is TGTGCCAGCAGCCAATCCGAGTATGGCTACACCTTC. V gene TRBV16 combines with J gene TRBJ1-2, with D uncertain. Germline CDR1 is KGHSY and CDR2 is FQNENV. V gave up 0 bases and J gave up 5 bases, with 4 bases separating them. This CDR3 region has 12 residues.

The chain joins TRBV29-1 to TRBJ1-2; possible D gene TRBD1, 5 bases. V was pared by 6 bases and J by 5 bases, with 13 bases between. The germline V gene has CDR1 SQVTM and CDR2 ANQGSEA. The CDR3 extends over 12 amino acids. CDR3 residues: CSVLGGDYGYTF. Written as DNA, the CDR3 is TGCAGCGTGCTTGGGGGGGATTATGGCTACACCTTC.

This clonotype was counted many times. The gene calls are TRBV29-1 and TRBJ2-6; D call uncertain. Germline V gene lookup returns CDR1 SQVTM and CDR2 ANQGSEA. The CDR3 extends over 15 amino acids. V shed 1 base and J shed 1 base, with 8 bases lying between them. CDR3 sequence (DNA): TGCAGCGTTGAAGTTGGTGGTTCTGGGGCCAACGTCCTGACTTTC. This translates into CSVEVGGSGANVLTF.

This clonotype has just a few counts. The chain links TRBV7-2 to TRBJ1-4; TRBD1 might be the D (6 bases). The CDR3 has 15 residues. Trimming stripped 4 bases from V and 8 bases from J, with 17 bases between. The germline V gene encodes CDR1 SGHTA and CDR2 FQGNSA. CDR3 region: CASSSPQGPGEKLFF. DNA for the CDR3: TGTGCCAGCAGCTCCCCACAGGGTCCGGGGGAAAAACTGTTTTTT.